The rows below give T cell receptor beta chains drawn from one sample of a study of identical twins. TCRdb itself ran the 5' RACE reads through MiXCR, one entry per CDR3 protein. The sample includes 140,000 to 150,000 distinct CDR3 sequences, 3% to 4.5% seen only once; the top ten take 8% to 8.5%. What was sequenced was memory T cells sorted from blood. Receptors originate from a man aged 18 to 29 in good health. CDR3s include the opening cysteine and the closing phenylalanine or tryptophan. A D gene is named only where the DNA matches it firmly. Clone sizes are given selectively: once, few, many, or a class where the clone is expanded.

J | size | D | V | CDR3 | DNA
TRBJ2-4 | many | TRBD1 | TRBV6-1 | CASSDPPTGGKNIQYF | TGTGCCAGCAGTGACCCCCCGACAGGGGGCAAAAACATTCAGTACTTC
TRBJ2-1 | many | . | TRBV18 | CASSRNSQGGYNEQFF | TGTGCCAGCTCACGTAACTCCCAGGGTGGTTACAATGAGCAGTTCTTC
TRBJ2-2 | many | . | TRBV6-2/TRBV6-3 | CASRENTGELFF | TGTGCCAGCAGAGAGAACACCGGGGAGCTGTTTTTT
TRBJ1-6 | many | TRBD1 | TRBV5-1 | CASGEGTGDSPLHF | TGCGCCAGCGGCGAAGGGACAGGGGATTCACCCCTCCACTTT
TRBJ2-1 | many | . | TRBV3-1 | CASSPGRGNEQFF | TGTGCCAGCAGCCCCGGGCGTGGGAATGAGCAGTTCTTC
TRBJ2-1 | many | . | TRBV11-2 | CASSFRTAGVNEQFF | TGTGCCAGCAGCTTTCGGACCGCAGGGGTAAATGAGCAGTTCTTC
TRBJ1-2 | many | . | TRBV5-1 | CASSNDPRIYGYTF | TGCGCCAGCAGCAATGACCCGAGGATCTATGGCTACACCTTC
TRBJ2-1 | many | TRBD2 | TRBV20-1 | CSATGTSGREGSGQFF | TGCAGTGCAACCGGGACTAGCGGGAGAGAGGGTTCGGGGCAGTTCTTC
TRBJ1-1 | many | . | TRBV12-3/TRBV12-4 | CASRGDTEAFF | TGTGCCAGCAGGGGGGACACTGAAGCTTTCTTT
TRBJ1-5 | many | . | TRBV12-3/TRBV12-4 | CASRQMQNNQPQHF | TGTGCCAGCAGACAGATGCAGAACAATCAGCCCCAGCATTTT
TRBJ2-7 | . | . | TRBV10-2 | CASVKGDYPYEQYF | TGCGCCAGTGTAAAGGGGGACTACCCCTACGAGCAGTACTTC
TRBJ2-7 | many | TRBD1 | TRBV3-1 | CASSPDRDKQYF | TGTGCCAGCAGCCCGGACAGGGATAAGCAGTACTTC
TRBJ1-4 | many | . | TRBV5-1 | CASSFGGSNEKLFF | TGCGCCAGCAGCTTTGGGGGAAGTAATGAAAAACTGTTTTTT
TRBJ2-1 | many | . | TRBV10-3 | CAIRGSIYNEQFF | TGTGCCATCAGGGGGTCCATCTACAATGAGCAGTTCTTC
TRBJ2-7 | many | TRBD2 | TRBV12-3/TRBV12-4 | CASSLGAGGGYEQYF | TGTGCCAGCAGTTTAGGCGCGGGAGGGGGCTACGAGCAGTACTTC
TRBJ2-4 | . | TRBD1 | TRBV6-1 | CASSEVPHPGQGLAKNIQYF | TGTGCCAGCAGTGAAGTTCCCCACCCCGGACAGGGGCTAGCCAAAAACATTCAGTACTTC
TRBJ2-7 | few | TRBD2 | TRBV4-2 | CASSQGVGLAGAYEQYF | TGTGCCAGCAGCCAAGGGGTAGGCCTAGCGGGAGCCTACGAGCAGTACTTC
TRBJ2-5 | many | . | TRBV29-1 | CSVVPGQANPKTQYF | TGCAGCGTTGTTCCAGGGCAGGCTAATCCGAAGACCCAGTACTTC
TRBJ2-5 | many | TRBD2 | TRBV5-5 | CASSFTIAGGKQETQYF | TGTGCCAGCAGCTTCACTATAGCGGGAGGCAAACAAGAGACCCAGTACTTC
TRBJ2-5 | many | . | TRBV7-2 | CASSLGGRETQYF | TGTGCCAGCAGCTTGGGGGGGCGAGAGACCCAGTACTTC
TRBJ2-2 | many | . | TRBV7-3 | CASSPGETGELFF | TGTGCCAGCAGCCCTGGGGAGACCGGGGAGCTGTTTTTT
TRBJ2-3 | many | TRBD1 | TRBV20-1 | CSVDRGSQYF | TGCAGTGTTGACAGGGGATCGCAGTATTTT
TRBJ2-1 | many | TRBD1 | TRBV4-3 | CASSQDGTGDNEQFF | TGCGCCAGCAGCCAAGACGGGACAGGTGACAATGAGCAGTTCTTC
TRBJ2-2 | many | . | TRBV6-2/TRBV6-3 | CASSYGPLSTGELFF | TGTGCCAGCAGTTATGGTCCGCTTTCCACCGGGGAGCTGTTTTTT
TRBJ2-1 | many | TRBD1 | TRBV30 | CAWMPHDRGAYGEQFF | TGTGCCTGGATGCCCCACGACAGGGGGGCTTATGGTGAGCAGTTCTTC
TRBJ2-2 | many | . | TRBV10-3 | CAIARGANVGELFF | TGTGCCATCGCGAGGGGCGCGAATGTCGGGGAGCTGTTTTTT
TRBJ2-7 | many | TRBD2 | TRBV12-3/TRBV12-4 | CASSPIAGGVYEQYF | TGTGCCAGCAGTCCTATAGCGGGGGGAGTATACGAGCAGTACTTC
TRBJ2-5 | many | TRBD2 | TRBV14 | CASSPRLAGLGYQETQYF | TGTGCCAGCAGCCCTAGACTAGCGGGCCTTGGGTATCAAGAGACCCAGTACTTC
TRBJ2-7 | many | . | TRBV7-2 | CASSLGRLAYEQYF | TGTGCCAGCAGCTTAGGGCGATTGGCGTACGAGCAGTACTTC
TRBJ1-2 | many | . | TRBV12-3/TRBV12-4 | CASNAGGDYGYTF | TGTGCCAGCAACGCGGGGGGCGACTATGGCTACACCTTC
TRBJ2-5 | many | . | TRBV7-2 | CASSVAARQETQYF | TGTGCCAGCAGCGTAGCGGCCAGACAAGAGACCCAGTACTTC
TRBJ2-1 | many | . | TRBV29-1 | CSGTGTPIRNEQFF | TGCAGCGGAACAGGGACCCCTATACGCAATGAGCAGTTCTTC
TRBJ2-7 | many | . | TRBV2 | CAIATAYEQYF | TGTGCCATCGCGACCGCTTACGAGCAGTACTTC
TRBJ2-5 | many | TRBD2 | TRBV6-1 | CASERLAGGQQTQYF | TGTGCCAGCGAACGACTAGCGGGAGGGCAGCAGACCCAGTACTTC
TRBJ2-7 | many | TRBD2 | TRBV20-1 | CSARTSGRAYEQYF | TGCAGTGCTAGGACTAGCGGGAGGGCCTACGAGCAGTACTTC
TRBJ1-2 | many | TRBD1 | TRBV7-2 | CAHQKGASGYTF | TGTGCCCACCAGAAGGGGGCGTCGGGCTACACCTTC
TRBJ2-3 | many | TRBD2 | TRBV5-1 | CASSLAVAGARTDTQYF | TGCGCCAGCAGCTTGGCCGTAGCGGGAGCCCGCACAGATACGCAGTATTTT
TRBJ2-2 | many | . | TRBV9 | CASSVVARDQFNPGELFF | TGTGCCAGCAGCGTAGTTGCGCGGGATCAATTCAATCCCGGGGAGCTGTTTTTT
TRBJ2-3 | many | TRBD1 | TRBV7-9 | CASSLAGTGISTDTQYF | TGTGCCAGCAGCTTAGCGGGGACAGGGATCAGCACAGATACGCAGTATTTT
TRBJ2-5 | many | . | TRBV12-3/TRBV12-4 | CASSFGRGLQETQYF | TGTGCCAGCAGTTTCGGCAGGGGCCTGCAAGAGACCCAGTACTTC
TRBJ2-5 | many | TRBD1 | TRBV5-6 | CASSLFGQGEIQYF | TGTGCCAGCAGCTTATTCGGACAGGGGGAAATCCAGTACTTC
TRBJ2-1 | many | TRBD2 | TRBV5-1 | CASSGVAGGPYNEQFF | TGCGCCAGCAGCGGAGTAGCGGGAGGCCCCTACAATGAGCAGTTCTTC
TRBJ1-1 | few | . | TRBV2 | CASSASSNTEAFF | TGTGCCAGCAGTGCCAGCTCGAACACTGAAGCTTTCTTT
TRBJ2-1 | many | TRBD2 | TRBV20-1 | CSASGTSGIDEQFF | TGCAGTGCTAGTGGGACTAGCGGGATCGATGAGCAGTTCTTC
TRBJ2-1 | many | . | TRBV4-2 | CASSQDGDNEQFF | TGTGCCAGCAGCCAAGACGGGGACAATGAGCAGTTCTTC
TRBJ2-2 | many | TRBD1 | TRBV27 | CASSGQTGATGELFF | TGTGCCAGCAGTGGGCAGACAGGGGCAACCGGGGAGCTGTTTTTT
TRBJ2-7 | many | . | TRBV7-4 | CASSLQTWSSSYEQYF | TGTGCCAGCAGCTTACAGACGTGGTCGAGCTCCTACGAGCAGTACTTC
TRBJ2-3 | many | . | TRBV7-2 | CASSYRLGKGSADTQYF | TGTGCCAGCAGCTACCGCTTGGGTAAAGGGTCCGCAGATACGCAGTATTTT
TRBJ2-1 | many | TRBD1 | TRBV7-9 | CASSLGTGRLNDEQFF | TGTGCCAGCAGCTTAGGGACAGGGAGGCTGAACGATGAGCAGTTCTTC
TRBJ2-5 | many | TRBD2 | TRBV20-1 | CSAVGGLRETQYF | TGCAGTGCTGTCGGGGGGTTACGAGAGACCCAGTACTTC
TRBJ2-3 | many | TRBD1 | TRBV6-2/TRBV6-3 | CASSPWGQGGADTQYF | TGTGCCAGCAGTCCCTGGGGACAGGGGGGCGCAGATACGCAGTATTTT
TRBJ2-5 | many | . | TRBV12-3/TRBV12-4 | CASRDRTVAETQYF | TGTGCCAGCAGGGACCGGACCGTCGCAGAGACCCAGTACTTC
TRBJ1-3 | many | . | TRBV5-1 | CASSWFGSISGNTIYF | TGCGCCAGCAGCTGGTTTGGGAGCATCTCTGGAAACACCATATATTTT
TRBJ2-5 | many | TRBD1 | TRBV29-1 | CSVEDFWPGQGDETQYF | TGCAGCGTTGAAGATTTTTGGCCGGGACAGGGGGACGAGACCCAGTACTTC
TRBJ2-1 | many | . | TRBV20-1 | CSARTSGPNKYNEQFF | TGCAGTGCTAGAACGAGCGGCCCAAACAAATACAATGAGCAGTTCTTC
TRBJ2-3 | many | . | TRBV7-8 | CASSPFRGTSTDTQYF | TGTGCCAGCAGCCCCTTCCGTGGGACTAGCACAGATACGCAGTATTTT
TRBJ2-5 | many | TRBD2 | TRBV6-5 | CASSYLRTSPGQETQYF | TGTGCCAGCAGTTACCTCCGGACTAGTCCTGGTCAGGAGACCCAGTACTTC